This T cell receptor (beta chain) was sequenced for a study of blood T cell repertoires in COVID-19 (dated by TCRdb to between 2020 and 2021). Background for the entire study: Samples covering the acute and convalescent phases of COVID-19 were provided by collaborators in the United States, Italy and Spain. The samples were drawn from two sources: the first 160 participants of the ongoing ImmuneRACE study, and some 1,300 subjects contributed by 6 global collaborators. The repertoires were released in a freely available public database meant as a resource for research on the immune response to SARS-CoV-2. Where HLA class I and class II types were available, the types were taken from metadata supplied by the sample provider, not from assay-based typing. Deeply sampled blood TCRbeta repertoires from subjects exposed to, actively infected with, or recovered from COVID-19 were included in the dataset. Sample metadata almost always included a de-identified subject ID, COVID-19 status, age in years and sex. The material from the prospective study consisted of cDNA or gDNA derived from T cells, B-cell-depleted T cells, or PBMCs. The research as a whole found: How much clinical and demographic metadata was included differed by source and by participant, and the metadata was provided uncurated.

Trimming removed 2 bases from V and 5 bases from J; the gene matches leave 6 bases unexplained. The CDR3 numbers 15 residues from cysteine through phenylalanine. Solely the CDR3 DNA is kept, with 45 bases framed from the first base. According to the germline V gene (reference sequence), CDR1 reads LNHNV and CDR2 reads YYDKDF. TCRbeta CDR3 regions were amplified from genomic DNA using the immunoSEQ Assay, a bias-controlled multiplex PCR. The original methods were these. Nucleated cell counts per sample were estimated from amplification of reference gene primers within the assay. To quantify the absolute abundance of each unique TCRbeta CDR3 rearrangement, sequence reads were collapsed and filtered. Productive Simpson clonality was computed per sample as the square root of Simpson's diversity index over productive rearrangements. TCRdb limited this immuneACCESS table to in-frame rearrangements with V and J called. A share of clones is missing; checked studies link under half to unresolved V genes, and the rest is unexplained. V, J and clone size are those of that table, while D and trimming were read from the DNA. The sample table holds some 270,000 clones, of which approximately 91% were seen once. 1.7% of the sample belongs to the ten largest clones.

Participants in the prospective study were enrolled through a virtual design, were aged roughly 18 to 100 years, and lived in about two dozen United States geographic areas. Cohort assignment in the prospective study relied on participant-reported clinical history from a screening survey and a study questionnaire. ImmuneRACE Cohort 3 recovered participants were defined by two consecutive negative NP/OP PCR tests, healthcare professional clearance, or symptom resolution. Each participant in the prospective study had whole blood, serum and a nasopharyngeal or oropharyngeal swab collected by mobile phlebotomists. Additional blood draws and questionnaires over an approximately 2-month period could optionally be provided by prospective study participants. Before DNA extraction, prospective study blood samples were shipped either frozen or at room temperature. Concerning this clone: What this receptor recognizes is not known. No much larger clonotype is one base removed from it; base qualities were not supplied.

The source material was PBMCs or T cells enriched from blood (not recorded which). The chain is assembled from TRBV15 and TRBJ2-4; TRBD1 fits 7 bases in the junction. The TCR was taken from a woman aged 40 to 55 who had recovered from COVID-19. The CDR3 has the sequence CATSRTTGAENIQYF. The nucleotide sequence reads TGTGCCACCAGCAGAACTACAGGGGCCGAAAACATTCAGTACTTC.